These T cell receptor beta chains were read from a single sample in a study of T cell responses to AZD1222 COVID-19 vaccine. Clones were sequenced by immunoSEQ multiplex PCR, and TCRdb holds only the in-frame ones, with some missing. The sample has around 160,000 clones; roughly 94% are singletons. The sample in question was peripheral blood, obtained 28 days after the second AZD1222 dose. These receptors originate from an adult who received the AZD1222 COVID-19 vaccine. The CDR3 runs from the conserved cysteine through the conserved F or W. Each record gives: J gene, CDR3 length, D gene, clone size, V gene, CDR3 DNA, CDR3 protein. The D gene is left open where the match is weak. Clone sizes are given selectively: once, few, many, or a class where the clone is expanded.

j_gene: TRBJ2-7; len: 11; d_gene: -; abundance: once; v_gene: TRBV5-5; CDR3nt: TGTGCCAGCAGCTCCTCGTACGAGCAGTACTTC; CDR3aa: CASSSSYEQYF
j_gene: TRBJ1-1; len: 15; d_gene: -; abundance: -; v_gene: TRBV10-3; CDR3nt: TGTGCCATCAGTGAGAATCAGGCCAAGAACACTGAAGCTTTCTTT; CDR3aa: CAISENQAKNTEAFF
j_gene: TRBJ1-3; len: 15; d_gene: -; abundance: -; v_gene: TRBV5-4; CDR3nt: TGTGCCAGCAGCTTGGTAGGGAGCTCTGGAAACACCATATATTTT; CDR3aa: CASSLVGSSGNTIYF
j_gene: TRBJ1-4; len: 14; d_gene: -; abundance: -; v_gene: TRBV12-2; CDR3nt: TGTGCAAGTCGCCGGGAGGGGGGTCGTAAAAAACTGTTTTTT; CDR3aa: CASRREGGRKKLFF
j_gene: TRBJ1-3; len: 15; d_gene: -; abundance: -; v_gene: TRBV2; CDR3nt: TGTGCCAGCAGTGAATACAGGGCAGTTGGAAACACCATATATTTT; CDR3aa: CASSEYRAVGNTIYF
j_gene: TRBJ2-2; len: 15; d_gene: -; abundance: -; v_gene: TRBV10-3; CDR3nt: TGTGCCATCAGCAACGCTCCTACTAGAGCCGGGGAGCTGTTTTTT; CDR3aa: CAISNAPTRAGELFF
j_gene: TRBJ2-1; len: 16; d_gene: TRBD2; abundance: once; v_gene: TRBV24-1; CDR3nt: TGTGCCACCAGTGGCCCTAGCGGGGGCTCCTACAATGAGCAGTTCTTC; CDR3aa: CATSGPSGGSYNEQFF
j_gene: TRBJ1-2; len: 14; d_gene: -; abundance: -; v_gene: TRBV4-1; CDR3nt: TGCGCCAGCAGCCCCTCGGGCCCTAACTATGGCTACACCTTC; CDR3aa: CASSPSGPNYGYTF
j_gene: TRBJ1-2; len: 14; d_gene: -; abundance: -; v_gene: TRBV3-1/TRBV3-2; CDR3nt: TGTGCCAGCAGCTATCGTGGGGAGAGCTATGGCTACACCTTC; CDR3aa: CASSYRGESYGYTF
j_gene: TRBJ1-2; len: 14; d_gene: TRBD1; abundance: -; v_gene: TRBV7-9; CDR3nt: TGTGCCAGCAGCCCGACAGGGAGTAACTATGGCTACACCTTC; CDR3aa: CASSPTGSNYGYTF
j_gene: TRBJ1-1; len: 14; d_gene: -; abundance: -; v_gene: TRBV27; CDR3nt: TGTGCCAGCAGTCCCTTCGGGGGCTCCACTGAAGCTTTCTTT; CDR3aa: CASSPFGGSTEAFF
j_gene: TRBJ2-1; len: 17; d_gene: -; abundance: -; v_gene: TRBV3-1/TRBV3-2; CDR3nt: TGTGCCAGCAGCCAAGATCGGGACACCGAACTCTACAATGAGCAGTTCTTC; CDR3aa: CASSQDRDTELYNEQFF
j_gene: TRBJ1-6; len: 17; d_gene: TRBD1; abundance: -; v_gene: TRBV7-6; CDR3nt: TGTGCCAGCAGCCCAAGGACAGGGGGCCCGAGGAATTCACCCCTCCACTTT; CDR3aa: CASSPRTGGPRNSPLHF
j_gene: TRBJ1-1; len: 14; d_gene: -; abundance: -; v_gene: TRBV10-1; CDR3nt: TGCGCCAGCAGTGAGTCGACTCTCAGCACTGAAGCTTTCTTT; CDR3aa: CASSESTLSTEAFF
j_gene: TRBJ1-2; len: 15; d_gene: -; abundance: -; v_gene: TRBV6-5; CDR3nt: TGTGCCAGCAGCCCGTCTAGACAGAACCCATGGGGCTACACCTTC; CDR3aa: CASSPSRQNPWGYTF
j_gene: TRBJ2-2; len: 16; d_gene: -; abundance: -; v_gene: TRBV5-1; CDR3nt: TGCGCCAGCAGCTCGATGGGACTCTGGAACACCGGGGAGCTGTTTTTT; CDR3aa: CASSSMGLWNTGELFF
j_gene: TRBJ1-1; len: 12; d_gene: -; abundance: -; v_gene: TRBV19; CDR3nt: TGTGCCAGTAAAGGGCCCAACACTGAAGCTTTCTTT; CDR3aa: CASKGPNTEAFF
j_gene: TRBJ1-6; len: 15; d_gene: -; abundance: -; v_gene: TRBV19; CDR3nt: TGTGCCAGTAGTGGCACGAGCTCCTATAATTCACCCCTCCACTTT; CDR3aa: CASSGTSSYNSPLHF
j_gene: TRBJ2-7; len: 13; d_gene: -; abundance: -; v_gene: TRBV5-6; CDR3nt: TGTGCCAGCAGCTTGGTTACCGCATACGAGCAGTACTTC; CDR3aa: CASSLVTAYEQYF
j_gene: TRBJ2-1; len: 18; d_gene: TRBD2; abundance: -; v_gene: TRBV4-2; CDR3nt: TGTGCCAGCAGCCGCTGGGGGACTAGCGGGGCGGGCGGGAATGAGCAGTTCTTC; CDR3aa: CASSRWGTSGAGGNEQFF
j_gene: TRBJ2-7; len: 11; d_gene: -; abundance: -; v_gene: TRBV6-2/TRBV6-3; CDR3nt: TGTGCCAGCAGTACCCCCTACGAGCAGTACTTC; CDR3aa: CASSTPYEQYF
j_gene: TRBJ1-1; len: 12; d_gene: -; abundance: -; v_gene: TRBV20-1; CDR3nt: TGCAGTGCTAGTAGAAAGAACACTGAAGCTTTCTTT; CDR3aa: CSASRKNTEAFF
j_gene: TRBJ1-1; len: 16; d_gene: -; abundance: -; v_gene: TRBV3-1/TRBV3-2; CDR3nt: TGTGCCAGCAGCCAAGATTTGGGGGCGGGGAACACTGAAGCTTTCTTT; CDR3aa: CASSQDLGAGNTEAFF
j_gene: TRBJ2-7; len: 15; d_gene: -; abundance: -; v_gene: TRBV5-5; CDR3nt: TGTGCCAGCAGCTTGATGGGCAGGGGCCTCTACGAGCAGTACTTC; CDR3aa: CASSLMGRGLYEQYF
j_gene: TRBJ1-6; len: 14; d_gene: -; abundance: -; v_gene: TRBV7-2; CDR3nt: TGTGCCAGCAGCTTAGACGGGACACCTAGGCCCCTCCACTTT; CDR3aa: CASSLDGTPRPLHF
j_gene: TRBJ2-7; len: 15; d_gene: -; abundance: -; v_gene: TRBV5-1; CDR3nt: TGCGCCAGCAGCCTACGGGACCCACTCACCTACGAGCAGTACTTC; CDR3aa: CASSLRDPLTYEQYF
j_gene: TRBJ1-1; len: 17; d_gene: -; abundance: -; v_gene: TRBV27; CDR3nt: TGTGCCAGCAGCCCCACCACACAGGGATTGGGGAACACTGAAGCTTTCTTT; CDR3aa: CASSPTTQGLGNTEAFF
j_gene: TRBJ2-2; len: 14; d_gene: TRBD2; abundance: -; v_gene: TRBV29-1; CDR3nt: TGCAGCGCCACCGGGACTAGGACCTCCGGGGAGCTGTTTTTT; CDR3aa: CSATGTRTSGELFF
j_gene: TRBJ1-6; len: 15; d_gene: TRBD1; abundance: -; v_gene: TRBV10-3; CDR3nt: TGTGCCATCAGTGCAGGACAGGGGGCGAGAACACCCCTCCACTTT; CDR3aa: CAISAGQGARTPLHF
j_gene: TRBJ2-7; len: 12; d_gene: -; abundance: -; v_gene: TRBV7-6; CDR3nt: TGTGCCAGCAGCTTAGAAGGGCGCGAGCAGTACTTC; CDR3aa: CASSLEGREQYF
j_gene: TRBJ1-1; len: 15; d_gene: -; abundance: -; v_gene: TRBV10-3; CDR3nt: TGTGCCATGTCGGGGGGACGGGGGTTGAACACTGAAGCTTTCTTT; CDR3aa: CAMSGGRGLNTEAFF
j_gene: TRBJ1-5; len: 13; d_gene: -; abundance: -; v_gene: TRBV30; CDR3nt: TGTGCCTGGAGCTCAGGACCGAATCAGCCCCAGCATTTT; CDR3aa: CAWSSGPNQPQHF
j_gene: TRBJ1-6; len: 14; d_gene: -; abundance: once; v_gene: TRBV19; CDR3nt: TGTGCCAGTAGTCAATTGGGGCATAATTCACCCCTCCACTTT; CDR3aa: CASSQLGHNSPLHF
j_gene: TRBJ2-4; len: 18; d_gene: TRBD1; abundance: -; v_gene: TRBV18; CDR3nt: TGTGCCAGCTCACCACGGATTACACAGGGGGAAGCCAAAAACATTCAGTACTTC; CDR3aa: CASSPRITQGEAKNIQYF
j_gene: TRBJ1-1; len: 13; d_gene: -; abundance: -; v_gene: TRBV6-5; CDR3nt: TGTGCCAGCACTAAGGCAGGGGACACTGAAGCTTTCTTT; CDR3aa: CASTKAGDTEAFF
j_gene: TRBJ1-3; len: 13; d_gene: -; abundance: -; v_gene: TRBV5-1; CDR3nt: TGCGCCAGCAGCGCGGCTGGGGGGAACACCATATATTTT; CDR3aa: CASSAAGGNTIYF
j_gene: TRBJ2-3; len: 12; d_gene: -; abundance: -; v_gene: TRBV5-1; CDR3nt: TGCGCCAGCAGCGGGGATGTAAATACGCAGTATTTT; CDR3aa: CASSGDVNTQYF
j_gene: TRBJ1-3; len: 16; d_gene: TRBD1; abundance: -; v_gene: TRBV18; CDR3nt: TGTGCCAGCTCACTTGGGACAGTCGCGGCTGGAAACACCATATATTTT; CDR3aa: CASSLGTVAAGNTIYF
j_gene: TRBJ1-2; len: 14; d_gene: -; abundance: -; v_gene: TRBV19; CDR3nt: TGTGCCAGTAGTATGGACAGCCTTAACTATGGCTACACCTTC; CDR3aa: CASSMDSLNYGYTF
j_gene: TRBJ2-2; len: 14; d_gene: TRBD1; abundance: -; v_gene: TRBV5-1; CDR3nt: TGCGCCAGCAGCCCGAGGGACAGCACCGGGGAGCTGTTTTTT; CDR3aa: CASSPRDSTGELFF
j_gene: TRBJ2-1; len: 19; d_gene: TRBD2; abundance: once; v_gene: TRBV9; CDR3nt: TGTGCCAGCAGCACAAAACTAGCGGGGGGGCCCCAAGGTTACAATGAGCAGTTCTTC; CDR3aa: CASSTKLAGGPQGYNEQFF
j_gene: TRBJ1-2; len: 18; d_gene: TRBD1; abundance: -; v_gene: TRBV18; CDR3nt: TGTGCCAGCTCACCGCGAAACGAACAGGGGGCGCATCACTATGGCTACACCTTC; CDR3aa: CASSPRNEQGAHHYGYTF